The rows below give T cell receptor beta chains drawn from one sample of a study of OX40 agonist ivuxolimab in advanced cancers. Repertoires were generated with immunoSEQ multiplex PCR, while TCRdb's copy carries only in-frame clones and drops some. The sample records tens of thousands of clones, over 85% being singletons. The specimen comprised CD4+ or CD8+ T cells sorted from blood, sampled in a trial of the OX40 agonist ivuxolimab. Every receptor here comes from an adult with an advanced solid tumor such as melanoma, head and neck, liver or kidney cancer. The CDR3 runs from the conserved cysteine through the conserved F or W. The D gene is left open where the match is weak. A row's size may be missing; if present it is once, few, many or a size class.

j_gene | abundance | v_gene | d_gene | CDR3aa | CDR3nt
TRBJ1-4 | - | TRBV6-1 | - | CASSETPRKDEKLFF | TGTGCCAGCAGTGAAACTCCTCGCAAGGATGAAAAACTGTTTTTT
TRBJ1-5 | - | TRBV11-2 | - | CASSLGPINQPQHF | TGTGCCAGCAGCTTAGGACCGATCAATCAGCCCCAGCATTTT
TRBJ1-5 | - | TRBV27 | TRBD1 | CASSPWGRVNRGHQPQHF | TGTGCCAGCAGTCCCTGGGGGAGGGTTAACAGGGGCCATCAGCCCCAGCATTTT
TRBJ2-5 | - | TRBV2 | - | CASKEYGQKETQYF | TGTGCCAGCAAAGAATACGGACAGAAAGAGACCCAGTACTTC
TRBJ2-5 | few | TRBV29-1 | - | CSVGPYSTWYQETQYF | TGCAGCGTTGGGCCCTACTCAACGTGGTACCAAGAGACCCAGTACTTC
TRBJ2-4 | - | TRBV5-6 | TRBD1 | CASSLGQGGNIQYF | TGTGCCAGCAGCCTTGGACAGGGCGGGAACATTCAGTACTTC
TRBJ2-2 | - | TRBV4-1 | - | CASSQRQTGLNPITGELFF | TGCGCCAGCAGCCAGAGACAGACGGGACTCAACCCAATTACCGGGGAGCTGTTTTTT
TRBJ2-3 | - | TRBV2 | - | CASSRDSTDTQYF | TGTGCCAGCAGTCGGGACAGCACAGATACGCAGTATTTT
TRBJ1-1 | - | TRBV6-1 | - | CASSEAGRVSTEAFF | TGTGCCAGCAGTGAAGCGGGCAGGGTCTCGACTGAAGCTTTCTTT
TRBJ2-1 | - | TRBV7-9 | - | CASSPPQVIEQFF | TGTGCCAGCAGCCCCCCCCAGGTCATTGAGCAGTTCTTC
TRBJ2-7 | - | TRBV2 | TRBD2 | CASSVRLAEYSYEQYF | TGTGCCAGCAGTGTCCGCCTAGCGGAATACTCCTACGAGCAGTACTTC
TRBJ2-7 | - | TRBV4-3 | - | CASRASSRDLSYEQYF | TGCGCCAGCAGAGCCTCTAGCCGGGACTTGTCCTACGAGCAGTACTTC
TRBJ2-6 | - | TRBV5-4 | - | CASASDGSAGANVLTF | TGTGCCAGCGCTTCCGATGGTTCGGCTGGGGCCAACGTCCTGACTTTC
TRBJ1-2 | - | TRBV7-8 | TRBD1 | CASSLEAGGYYGYTF | TGTGCCAGCAGCTTAGAGGCAGGGGGGTACTATGGCTACACCTTC
TRBJ2-2 | - | TRBV4-1 | - | CASSRSIQGTGELFF | TGCGCCAGCAGCCGATCGATCCAGGGCACCGGGGAGCTGTTTTTT
TRBJ2-7 | - | TRBV6-6 | - | CASSYNEQYF | TGTGCCAGCAGTTACAACGAGCAGTACTTC
TRBJ1-3 | - | TRBV5-1 | - | CASSPAEQGTGNTIYF | TGCGCCAGCAGCCCGGCAGAACAGGGAACTGGAAACACCATATATTTT
TRBJ2-6 | - | TRBV5-4 | - | CASSLEPITYSGANVLTF | TGTGCCAGCAGCCTAGAGCCAATAACCTATTCTGGGGCCAACGTCCTGACTTTC
TRBJ1-1 | - | TRBV7-9 | TRBD1 | CASSLGDRGNTEAFF | TGTGCCAGCAGCTTAGGGGACAGGGGGAACACTGAAGCTTTCTTT
TRBJ1-6 | - | TRBV19 | TRBD1 | CASSIRQGRNSPLHF | TGTGCCAGTAGTATACGACAGGGGCGGAATTCACCCCTCCACTTT
TRBJ2-2 | - | TRBV9 | TRBD2 | CASSVGGLATGELFF | TGTGCCAGCAGCGTAGGGGGACTAGCGACAGGGGAGCTGTTTTTT
TRBJ2-6 | once | TRBV5-6 | - | CASSPGSAGANVLTF | TGTGCCAGCAGCCCCGGTAGTGCCGGGGCCAACGTCCTGACTTTC
TRBJ2-2 | - | TRBV28 | - | CASSLETVARNTGELFF | TGTGCCAGCAGTTTAGAGACAGTTGCACGGAACACCGGGGAGCTGTTTTTT
TRBJ1-2 | - | TRBV25-1 | - | CASSLRGGDGYTF | TGTGCCAGCAGTTTAAGGGGGGGCGATGGCTACACCTTC
TRBJ1-5 | - | TRBV27 | - | CASSLTRSNQPQHF | TGTGCCAGCAGTTTAACGCGTAGCAATCAGCCCCAGCATTTT
TRBJ2-7 | medium-sized | TRBV28 | - | CASSFIGLEYF | TGTGCCAGCAGTTTTATCGGCCTTGAGTACTTC
TRBJ1-6 | - | TRBV19 | TRBD1 | CASSPTGGDNSPLHF | TGTGCCAGTAGTCCGACAGGGGGTGATAATTCACCCCTCCACTTT
TRBJ2-2 | - | TRBV2 | TRBD1 | CASRRWGTANTGELFF | TGTGCCAGCAGGAGATGGGGGACAGCCAACACCGGGGAGCTGTTTTTT
TRBJ2-7 | once | TRBV5-8 | TRBD1 | CASPGQGLGQYF | TGTGCCAGTCCGGGACAGGGCCTGGGGCAGTACTTC
TRBJ1-1 | few | TRBV30 | - | CAWSVGLWTEAFF | TGTGCCTGGAGTGTAGGGCTCTGGACTGAAGCTTTCTTT
TRBJ2-5 | - | TRBV4-2 | TRBD2 | CASSLERGGGETQYF | TGTGCCAGCAGCCTCGAGCGGGGGGGCGGGGAGACCCAGTACTTC
TRBJ2-1 | - | TRBV7-9 | TRBD2 | CASSIRTSGGNEQFF | TGTGCCAGCAGCATTAGGACTAGCGGTGGTAATGAGCAGTTCTTC
TRBJ2-3 | - | TRBV6-6 | - | CASSFRDSTDTQYF | TGTGCCAGCAGTTTTAGGGACAGCACAGATACGCAGTATTTT
TRBJ2-3 | - | TRBV25-1 | TRBD1 | CASSAGTASSTDTQYF | TGTGCCAGCAGTGCAGGGACAGCCTCTAGCACAGATACGCAGTATTTT
TRBJ1-5 | - | TRBV19 | - | CASSQTVGQPQHF | TGTGCCAGTAGTCAAACCGTAGGCCAGCCCCAGCATTTT
TRBJ2-2 | once | TRBV5-1 | TRBD2 | CASSWSPTTSGGRVNTGELFF | TGCGCCAGCAGCTGGAGCCCGACTACTAGCGGGGGCCGAGTCAACACCGGGGAGCTGTTTTTT
TRBJ2-4 | once | TRBV5-4 | - | CASSDSDKNIQYF | TGTGCCAGCAGCGACAGTGACAAAAACATTCAGTACTTC
TRBJ2-2 | - | TRBV27 | - | CASSLWGPTGELFF | TGTGCCAGCAGTTTATGGGGGCCCACCGGGGAGCTGTTTTTT
TRBJ1-6 | - | TRBV7-2 | - | CASSFIAVQPNSPLHF | TGTGCCAGCAGCTTCATCGCTGTTCAGCCAAATTCACCCCTCCACTTT
TRBJ2-5 | - | TRBV9 | TRBD2 | CASSVEGLAGETQYF | TGTGCCAGCAGCGTAGAGGGACTAGCGGGGGAGACCCAGTACTTC